The 9 T cell receptor beta chains reported below all come from one sample, sequenced in a study of T cells in Graves' hyperthyroidism and ophthalmopathy. Amplification of TCR beta CDR3 regions was performed using RNA transcripts as template. HTBI primers were employed in a first-round RT-PCR of the TCR CDR3. TCRdb recomputed calls from the multiplex PCR reads with MiXCR, one row per CDR3 protein. The sample holds hundreds of thousands of distinct CDR3 sequences, more than 20% seen once. The specimen sequenced was blood. These receptors originate from a young man with Graves' ophthalmopathy.

V and J are TRBV20-1 and TRBJ1-5, with TRBD1 identical over 9 bases. The CDR3 consists of 18 residues. Germline-derived CDR1 and CDR2 are DFQATT and SNEGSKA (reference sequence). Trimming cost V 2 bases and J 0 bases; bases outside gene matches: 11. The CDR3 is CSARSTSGTGPSNQPQHF. The CDR3 DNA reads as TGCAGTGCTAGATCAACTTCCGGGACAGGGCCTAGCAATCAGCCCCAGCATTTT.

V and J are TRBV9 and TRBJ1-3; D is possibly TRBD1 (6 bases). This CDR3 contains 15 residues. V was pared by 0 bases and J by 5 bases, with 12 bases between. Germline V gene data show CDR1 as SGDLS and CDR2 as YYNGEE. Here the CDR3 DNA reads TGTGCCAGCAGCGTAGGAGCAGGGGAGAGAAACACCATATATTTT. Protein product: CASSVGAGERNTIYF.

Details on this clonotype: This CDR3 is missing its conserved last phenylalanine or tryptophan, likely due to a read error. The rearrangement uses TRBV5-1 and TRBJ2-7; 8 bases are a match to TRBD2. The CDR3 runs 16 residues. In germline, CDR1 is SGHRS, CDR2 YFSETQ. Unmatched junction bases numbered 6, after V lost 1 base and J lost 0 bases. The CDR3 DNA is TGCGCCAGCAGCTTGTCCGCGGGAGGAAGCTCCTACGAGCAGTACCTC. Its translation: CASSLSAGGSSYEQYL.

The chain recombines TRBV29-1 with TRBJ2-7; no reliable D call. Trimming removed 1 base at V and 3 bases at J, with 16 bases between. The CDR3 has 15 residues. The germline V gene encodes CDR1 SQVTM and CDR2 ANQGSEA. DNA of the CDR3: TGCAGCGTTGAAGTTCAGGTAAAAGCTTTCTACGAGCAGTACTTC. Translating gives CSVEVQVKAFYEQYF.

This sequence joins TRBV5-1 and TRBJ2-7; 13 nucleotides align to TRBD2. There are 16 residues in the CDR3. With 4 bases clipped from V and 0 bases from J, the junction kept 4 bases outside the gene matches. Germline V gene sequence: CDR1 SGHRS, CDR2 YFSETQ. CDR3 residues: CASSPGTSGTSYEQYF. The CDR3 DNA reads as TGCGCCAGCAGCCCCGGGACTAGCGGGACCTCCTACGAGCAGTACTTC.

Concerning this clonotype: Being one base from a much bigger clone, this may be a read error. V is TRBV20-1 and J is TRBJ2-1; 12 bases line up with TRBD2. The CDR3 sequence is 13 residues long. V lost 4 bases, J lost 9 bases, and 4 bases stayed unmatched. Germline CDR1 is DFQATT and CDR2 is SNEGSKA (reference sequence). The CDR3 nucleotides read TGCAGTGCTACCTCACTAGCGGGAGGTGAGCAGTTCTTC. It codes for CSATSLAGGEQFF.

A few counts support this clonotype. The J gene is TRBJ1-1, the V gene TRBV7-9, with D possibly TRBD1 on 6 matching bases. CDR3 size: 13 residues. The V gene lost 5 bases and the J gene lost 2 bases, with 9 bases spanning the gap. The germline V gene encodes CDR1 SEHNR and CDR2 FQNEAQ (reference sequence). CDR3 amino acids: CASSKQGNTEAFF. CDR3 nucleotide sequence: TGTGCCAGCAGCAAACAGGGAAACACTGAAGCTTTCTTT.

As to this clonotype: This CDR3 is missing its conserved last phenylalanine or tryptophan, likely due to a read error. This chain uses TRBV5-5 with TRBJ2-1; no clear D gene. The V and J ends lost 2 bases and 8 bases respectively, with 5 bases between them. The CDR3 extends over 11 amino acids. From germline, CDR1 is SGHKS and CDR2 YYEKEE (reference sequence). CDR3 sequence: CASSFGDEQFL. In DNA, the CDR3 is TGTGCCAGCAGCTTTGGTGATGAGCAGTTCCTC.

This clonotype has at least ten counts. The DNA of the CDR3 is TGTGCCAGCAGCCAAGGGACAGGCCACTACGAGCAGTACTTC. Translation: CASSQGTGHYEQYF. The chain carries TRBV3-1 and TRBJ2-7, with 7 bases that match TRBD1. Unmatched junction bases numbered 3, after V lost 1 base and J lost 3 bases. Germline V gives CDR1 LGHDT, CDR2 YNNKEL (reference sequence). CDR3 length equals 14 residues.